The present T cell receptor (beta chain) was sequenced within a study of CD8 T cells in ankylosing spondylitis. Study-level findings and limits: Past research had described some motif variants in reactive arthritis synovial fluid and blood. Enrichment of disease-linked clones was reportedly significant in matched ankylosing spondylitis synovial fluid.

Each TCR beta library was made by quantitative 5'-RACE that incorporated molecular barcodes. TCRdb ran MiXCR on the 5' RACE reads and lists one entry per CDR3 protein. The repertoire includes 200,000 or so distinct CDR3 sequences, 15% to 20% of them detected once, and about 4.3% sits in the top ten. The CDR3 has 13 residues. Trimming left V 6 bases short and J 4 bases short, with 12 bases between. CDR1 and CDR2 from the germline V gene are MNHEY and SVGEGT. There are many counts of this clonotype. The antigen is unknown. What was sequenced was blood, either unsorted or a sorted T cell fraction (not recorded which). The origin of this receptor is a male donor between 10 and 30 years old with ankylosing spondylitis or in good health (not recorded which). The gene calls are TRBV6-2 or TRBV6-3 and TRBJ1-1; D perhaps matches TRBD1 (6 bases). The CDR3 sequence: CASRAGERTEAFF. The CDR3 DNA is TGTGCCAGCAGAGCAGGGGAGCGCACTGAAGCTTTCTTT.